What follows describes a single T cell receptor (beta chain). Libraries were prepared by immunoSEQ multiplex PCR; TCRdb keeps only in-frame clonotypes and omits some of them. The table includes about 110,000 clones, about 89% detected once. The germline V gene has CDR1 SGHVS and CDR2 FQNEAQ. The CDR3 extends over 17 amino acids. The V segment lost 4 bases and the J segment 0 bases; nucleotides outside the gene matches: 7. This specimen comes from a study of T cell changes during pregnancy in multiple sclerosis. This sample comprised peripheral blood, obtained before pregnancy. The chain employs TRBV7-8 and TRBJ2-7; 12 bases agree with TRBD2. The TCR originated in a female donor with multiple sclerosis, enrolled in a pregnancy study. The CDR3 nucleotides are TGTGCCAGCAGCTCAGATAGACTAGCGGGAGCCTCCTACGAGCAGTACTTC. It is translated as CASSSDRLAGASYEQYF.